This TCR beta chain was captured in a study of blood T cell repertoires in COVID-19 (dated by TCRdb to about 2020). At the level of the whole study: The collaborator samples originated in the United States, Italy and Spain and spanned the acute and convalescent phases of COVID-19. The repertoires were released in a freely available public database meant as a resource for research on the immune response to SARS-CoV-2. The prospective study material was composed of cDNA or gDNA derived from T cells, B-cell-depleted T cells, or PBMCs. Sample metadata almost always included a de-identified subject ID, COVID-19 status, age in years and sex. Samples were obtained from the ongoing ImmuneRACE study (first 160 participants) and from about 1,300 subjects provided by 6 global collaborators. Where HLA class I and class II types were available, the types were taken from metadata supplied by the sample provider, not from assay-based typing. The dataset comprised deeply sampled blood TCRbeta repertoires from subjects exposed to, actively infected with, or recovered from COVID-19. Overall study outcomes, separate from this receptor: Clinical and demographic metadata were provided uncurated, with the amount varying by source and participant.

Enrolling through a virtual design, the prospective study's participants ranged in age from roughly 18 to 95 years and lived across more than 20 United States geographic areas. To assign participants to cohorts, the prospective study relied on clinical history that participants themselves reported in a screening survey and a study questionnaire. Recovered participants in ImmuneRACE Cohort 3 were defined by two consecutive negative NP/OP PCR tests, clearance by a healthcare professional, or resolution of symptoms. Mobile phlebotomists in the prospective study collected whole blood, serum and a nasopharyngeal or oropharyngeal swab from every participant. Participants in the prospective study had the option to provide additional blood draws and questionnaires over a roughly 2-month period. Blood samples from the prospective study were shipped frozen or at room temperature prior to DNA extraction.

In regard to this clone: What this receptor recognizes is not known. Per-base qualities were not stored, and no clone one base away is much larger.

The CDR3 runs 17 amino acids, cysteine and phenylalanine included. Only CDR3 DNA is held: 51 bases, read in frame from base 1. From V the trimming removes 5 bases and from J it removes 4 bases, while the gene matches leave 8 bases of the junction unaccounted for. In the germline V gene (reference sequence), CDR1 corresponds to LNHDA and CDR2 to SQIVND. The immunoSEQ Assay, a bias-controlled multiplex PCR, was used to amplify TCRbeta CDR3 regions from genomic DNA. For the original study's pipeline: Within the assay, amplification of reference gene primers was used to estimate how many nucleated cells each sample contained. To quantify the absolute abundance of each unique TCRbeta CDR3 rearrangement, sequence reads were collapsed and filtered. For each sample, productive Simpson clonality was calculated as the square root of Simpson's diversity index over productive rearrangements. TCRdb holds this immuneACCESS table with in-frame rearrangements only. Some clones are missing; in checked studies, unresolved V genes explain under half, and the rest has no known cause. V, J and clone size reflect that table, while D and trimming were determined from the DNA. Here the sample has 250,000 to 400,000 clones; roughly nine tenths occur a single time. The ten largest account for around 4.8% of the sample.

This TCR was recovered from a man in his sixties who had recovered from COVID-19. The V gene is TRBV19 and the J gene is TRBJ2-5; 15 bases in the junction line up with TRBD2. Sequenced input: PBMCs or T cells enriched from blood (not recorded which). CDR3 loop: CASSYRGLAGGGETQYF. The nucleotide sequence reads TGTGCCAGTAGTTACAGGGGACTAGCGGGAGGTGGAGAGACCCAGTACTTC.